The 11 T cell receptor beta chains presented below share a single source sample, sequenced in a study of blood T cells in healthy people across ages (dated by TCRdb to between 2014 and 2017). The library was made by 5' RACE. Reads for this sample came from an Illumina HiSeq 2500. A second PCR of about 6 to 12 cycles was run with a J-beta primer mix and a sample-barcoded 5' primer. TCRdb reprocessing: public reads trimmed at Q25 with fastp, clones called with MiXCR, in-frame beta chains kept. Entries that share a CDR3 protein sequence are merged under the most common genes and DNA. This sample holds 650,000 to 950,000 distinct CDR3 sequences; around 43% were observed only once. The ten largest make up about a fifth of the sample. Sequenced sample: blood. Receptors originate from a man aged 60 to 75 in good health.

The CDR3 protein is CASSGWGSGANVLTF. The CDR3 DNA is TGTGCCAGCTCAGGTTGGGGATCTGGGGCCAACGTCCTGACTTTC. The rearrangement joins TRBV27 to TRBJ2-6; D uncertain. Trimming left V 8 bases short and J 1 base short, with 12 bases between. The CDR3 is made up of 15 amino acids. Germline CDR1 is MNHEY and CDR2 is SMNVEV (reference sequence).

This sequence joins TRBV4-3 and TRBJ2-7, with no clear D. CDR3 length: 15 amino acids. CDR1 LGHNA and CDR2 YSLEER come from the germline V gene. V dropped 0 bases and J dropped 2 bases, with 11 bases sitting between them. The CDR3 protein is CASSQDLRGPYEQYF. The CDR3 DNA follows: TGCGCCAGCAGCCAAGACTTACGAGGCCCCTACGAGCAGTACTTC.

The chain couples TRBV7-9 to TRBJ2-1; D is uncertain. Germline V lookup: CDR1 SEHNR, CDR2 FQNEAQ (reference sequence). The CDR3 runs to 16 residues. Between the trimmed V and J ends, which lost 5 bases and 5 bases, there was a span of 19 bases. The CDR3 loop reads CASSGPIHLRHNEQFF. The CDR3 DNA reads TGTGCCAGCAGCGGACCTATCCATCTACGCCACAATGAGCAGTTCTTC. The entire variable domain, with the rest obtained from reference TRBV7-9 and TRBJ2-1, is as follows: DTGVSQNPRHKITKRGQNVTFRCDPISEHNRLYWYRQTLGQGPEFLTYFQNEAQLEKSRLLSDRFSAERPKGSFSTLEIQRTEQGDSAMYLCASSGPIHLRHNEQFFGPGTRLTVL.

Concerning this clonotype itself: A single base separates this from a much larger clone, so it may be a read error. CDR3 DNA: TGTGTTAGCAGCCAAACGGGGGGCCAGGAGACCCAGTACTTC. Translated: CVSSQTGGQETQYF. The chain couples TRBV7-7 to TRBJ2-5, with D perhaps matching TRBD2 (7 bases). Germline V gene lookup returns CDR1 SSHAT and CDR2 FNYEAQ (reference sequence). There are 14 residues in the CDR3.

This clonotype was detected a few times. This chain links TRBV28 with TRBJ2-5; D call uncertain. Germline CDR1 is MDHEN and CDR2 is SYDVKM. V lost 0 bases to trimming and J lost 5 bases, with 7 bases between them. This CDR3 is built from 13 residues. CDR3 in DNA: TGTGCCAGCAGTTTATGGCCTGGGGAGACCCAGTACTTC. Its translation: CASSLWPGETQYF. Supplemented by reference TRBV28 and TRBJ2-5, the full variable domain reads DVKVTQSSRYLVKRTGEKVFLECVQDMDHENMFWYRQDPGLGLRLIYFSYDVKMKEKGDIPEGYSVSREKKERFSLILESASTNQTSMYLCASSLWPGETQYFGPGTRLLVL.

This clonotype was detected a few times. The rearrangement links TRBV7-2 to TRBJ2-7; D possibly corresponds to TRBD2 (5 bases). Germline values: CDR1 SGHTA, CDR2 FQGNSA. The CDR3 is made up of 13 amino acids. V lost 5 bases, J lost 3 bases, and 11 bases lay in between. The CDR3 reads CASSRDYGYEQYF. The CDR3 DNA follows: TGTGCCAGCAGCCGGGATTATGGCTACGAGCAGTACTTC.

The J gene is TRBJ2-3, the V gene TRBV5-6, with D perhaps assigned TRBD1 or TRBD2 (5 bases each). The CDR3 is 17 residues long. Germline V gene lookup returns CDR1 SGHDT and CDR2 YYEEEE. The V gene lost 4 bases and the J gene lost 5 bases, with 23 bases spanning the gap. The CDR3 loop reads CASSLIRIAPGGDTQYF. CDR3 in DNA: TGTGCCAGCAGCCTAATCCGGATCGCCCCTGGGGGAGATACGCAGTATTTT.

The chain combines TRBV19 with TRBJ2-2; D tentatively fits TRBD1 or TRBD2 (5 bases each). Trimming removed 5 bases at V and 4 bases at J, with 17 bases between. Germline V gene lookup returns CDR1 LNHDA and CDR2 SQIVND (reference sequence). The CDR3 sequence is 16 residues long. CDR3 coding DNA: TGTGCCAGTAGTCCCGGGACGACAGCGATCACCGGGGAGCTGTTTTTT. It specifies CASSPGTTAITGELFF.

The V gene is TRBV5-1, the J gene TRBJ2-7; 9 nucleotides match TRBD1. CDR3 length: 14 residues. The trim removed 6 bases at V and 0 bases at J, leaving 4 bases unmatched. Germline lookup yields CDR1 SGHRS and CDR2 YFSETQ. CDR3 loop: CASTRDRASYEQYF. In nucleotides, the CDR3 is TGCGCCAGCACCCGGGACAGGGCCTCCTACGAGCAGTACTTC. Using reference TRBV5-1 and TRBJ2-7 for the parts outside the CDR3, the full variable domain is KAGVTQTPRYLIKTRGQQVTLSCSPISGHRSVSWYQQTPGQGLQFLFEYFSETQRNKGNFPGRFSGRQFSNSRSEMNVSTLELGDSALYLCASTRDRASYEQYFGPGTRLTVT.

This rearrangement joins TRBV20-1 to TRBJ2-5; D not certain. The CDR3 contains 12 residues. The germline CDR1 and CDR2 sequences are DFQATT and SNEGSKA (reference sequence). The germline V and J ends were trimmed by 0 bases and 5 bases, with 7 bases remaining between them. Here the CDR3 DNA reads TGCAGTGCTAGAGAACCCCCGGAGACCCAGTACTTC. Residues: CSAREPPETQYF.

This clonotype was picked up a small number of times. The CDR3 sequence is CASSYRGDGYTF. The CDR3 DNA reads as TGTGCCAGCAGTTATCGGGGTGATGGCTACACCTTC. The V gene is TRBV6-6, the J gene TRBJ1-2; no clear D gene. The V end was cut by 3 bases, the J end by 6 bases, with 8 bases between. This CDR3 has 12 residues. The V gene's germline CDR1 is MNHNY and CDR2 SVGAGI (reference sequence).